Following are 32 T cell receptor beta chains from one sample sequenced in a study of cytomegalovirus exposure and HLA in healthy donors. Generated by immunoSEQ multiplex PCR, the TCRdb table keeps only in-frame clones and is missing some. The sample contains about 200,000 clones, 80% to 90% of which appear only once. The sample consisted of PBMCs. The receptors here all came from a woman aged 25 to 39 in good health and CMV-seropositive.

The chain is built from TRBV7-2 and TRBJ2-5; D remains unclear. This CDR3 is 14 amino acids long. Germline V gene lookup returns CDR1 SGHTA and CDR2 FQGNSA. V lost 4 bases to trimming and J lost 1 base, with 10 bases between them. The CDR3, as DNA: TGTGCCAGCAGCTCTTACTACGTCCAAGAGACCCAGTACTTC. It yields the protein CASSSYYVQETQYF.

The chain combines TRBV18 with TRBJ1-2; D gene ambiguous. V lost 0 bases and J lost 4, with 6 bases in between. The germline gives CDR1 KGHSH, CDR2 LQKENI. The CDR3 length is 13 residues. The CDR3 DNA reads TGTGCCAGCTCACCACCTTCGGTCTATGGCTACACCTTC. Amino acid sequence: CASSPPSVYGYTF.

This clone was counted a few times. The chain carries TRBV10-1 and TRBJ2-5; unclear D gene. V gave up 4 bases and J gave up 5 bases, with 11 bases separating them. This CDR3 contains 13 residues. Germline V lookup: CDR1 WNHNN, CDR2 SYGVQD (reference sequence). CDR3 loop: CASSGSGTETQYF. The DNA for the CDR3 is TGCGCCAGCAGTGGATCCGGTACGGAGACCCAGTACTTC.

The CDR3: CASSLVAAPDTQYF. The CDR3 coding sequence is TGTGCCAGCAGCTTGGTGGCTGCCCCAGATACGCAGTATTTT. The J gene is TRBJ2-3, the V gene TRBV5-4; D uncertain. The CDR3 is 14 amino acids. Germline V gene data show CDR1 as SGHNT and CDR2 as YYREEE (reference sequence). V was trimmed by 0 bases and J by 4 bases, leaving 9 bases between them.

V gene TRBV27 combines with J gene TRBJ2-3, with a weak D call TRBD1 (5 bases). This CDR3 contains 14 residues. V was shortened by 2 bases and J by 4 bases, with 10 bases between the two germline ends. Per the germline V gene, CDR1 is MNHEY and CDR2 is SMNVEV (reference sequence). The CDR3 region is CASSLGVGADTQYF. The CDR3 nucleotides read TGTGCCAGCAGTTTAGGTGTAGGGGCAGATACGCAGTATTTT.

The CDR3 region has the DNA TGTGCCAGCCAGGGAGGACAGGAGAACACCGGGGAGCTGTTTTTT. It translates to CASQGGQENTGELFF. This sequence joins TRBV28 and TRBJ2-2; a possible D gene is TRBD1 (7 bases). Germline CDR1 and CDR2: MDHEN and SYDVKM. Trimming shortened V by 8 bases and J by 1 base, and 14 bases separated the two germline ends. This CDR3 comprises 15 residues.

The CDR3 coding sequence is TGTGCCAGCACTCGGGACTCGTCTGAGCAGTTCTTC. Protein: CASTRDSSEQFF. The chain recombines TRBV5-6 with TRBJ2-1; the D gene is possibly TRBD2 (6 bases). Trimming took 6 bases from V and 9 from J, leaving 13 bases between them. CDR3 length equals 12 residues. Germline lookup yields CDR1 SGHDT and CDR2 YYEEEE.

The rearrangement joins TRBV11-2 to TRBJ2-5, with 7 bases identical to TRBD1. Unmatched junction bases numbered 13, after V lost 5 bases and J lost 4 bases. The CDR3 runs to 16 residues. Looked up from germline, CDR1 is SGHAT and CDR2 is FQNNGV. The chain's CDR3 is CASSPHNNRGGETQYF. CDR3 sequence (DNA): TGTGCCAGCAGCCCGCACAACAACAGGGGCGGAGAGACCCAGTACTTC.

The J gene is TRBJ2-7, the V gene TRBV5-1, with 8 bases aligning to TRBD1. V dropped 7 bases and J dropped 3; count of bases not matched to a gene: 3. This CDR3 spans 12 amino acids. Germline-derived CDR1 and CDR2 are SGHRS and YFSETQ. The CDR3 nucleotides are TGCGCCAGCCGGGACAGGCTCTACGAGCAGTACTTC. This codes for CASRDRLYEQYF.

This clone was found once. This chain connects TRBV7-3 to TRBJ1-2; 7 bases align to TRBD1. The CDR3 contains 13 residues. Trimming at V came to 4 bases and at J to 8 bases, leaving 7 bases not matched to a gene. Germline CDR1 and CDR2: SGHTA and FQGTGA. The CDR3 DNA is TGTGCCAGCAGCTCCCCCACAGGGGCCGGCTACACCTTC. Translating it yields CASSSPTGAGYTF.

V is TRBV23-1 and J is TRBJ2-7; a weak D match, TRBD1 (5 bases). TRBV23-1 is noted as an ORF with a role that remains uncertain. CDR3 size: 17 residues. Trimming cost V 2 bases and J 4 bases, with 21 bases left between them. The CDR3, as DNA: TGCGCCAGCAGTCAAGGAGTCTTATCAGGGCGGCGTTACGAGCAGTACTTC. This translates into CASSQGVLSGRRYEQYF.

The CDR3 is CASGAGTSVGELFF. Here the CDR3 DNA reads TGTGCCAGCGGGGCTGGGACTAGCGTCGGGGAGCTGTTTTTT. This sequence joins TRBV2 and TRBJ2-2, with TRBD2 matching over 10 bases. With 8 bases clipped from V and 7 bases from J, the junction kept 7 bases outside the gene matches. The CDR3 is 14 residues long. CDR1 is SNHLY, CDR2 FYNNEI, per germline.

This chain connects TRBV27 to TRBJ2-7, with 9 bases identical to TRBD2. The CDR3 loop spans 14 amino acids. V shed 4 bases, J shed 5 bases, and the junction held 6 bases outside the gene matches. Looked up from germline, CDR1 is MNHEY and CDR2 is SMNVEV (reference sequence). The CDR3 here is CASSSLAGEDEQYF. CDR3 coding DNA: TGTGCCAGCAGTTCATTAGCGGGAGAGGACGAGCAGTACTTC.

The CDR3: CASSLRSGLYYGYTF. The CDR3 bases are TGTGCCAGCAGTTTAAGGTCAGGGCTCTACTATGGCTACACCTTC. This chain uses TRBV27 with TRBJ1-2; possibly TRBD1 for D (5 bases). Germline V CDR1 and CDR2: MNHEY, SMNVEV (reference sequence). CDR3 size: 15 residues. Trimming removed 2 bases at V and 3 bases at J, with 13 bases between.

CDR3 amino acids: CASSVGSGRAYGGNEQFF. CDR3 DNA: TGTGCCAGCAGCGTAGGTAGCGGGAGGGCCTACGGTGGGAATGAGCAGTTCTTC. The chain carries TRBV9 and TRBJ2-1, with 11 nucleotides matching TRBD2. V was pared by 0 bases and J by 7 bases, with 12 bases of the junction left unmatched. The CDR3 has 18 amino acids. Germline CDR1 and CDR2: SGDLS and YYNGEE.

The chain recombines TRBV19 with TRBJ1-5; D might be TRBD1 (6 bases). The CDR3 totals 15 residues. The V and J ends lost 9 bases and 2 bases respectively, with 17 bases between them. Germline V gives CDR1 LNHDA, CDR2 SQIVND (reference sequence). The CDR3 sequence: CASNQGSGRNQPQHF. The CDR3 nucleotides are TGTGCCAGCAATCAGGGGTCGGGGCGCAATCAGCCCCAGCATTTT.

This clone was detected once. The V call is TRBV2, the J call TRBJ2-7; D may be TRBD2 (6 bases). The CDR3 is made up of 16 amino acids. V was clipped by 6 bases and J by 0 bases, with 18 bases between them. CDR1 and CDR2 (germline): SNHLY, FYNNEI. CDR3 nucleotide sequence: TGTGCCAGCAGCGAAACTAGCCAGTGGAGCTCCTACGAGCAGTACTTC. This sequence encodes CASSETSQWSSYEQYF.

The V gene is TRBV14, the J gene TRBJ2-5; possible D gene TRBD2, 6 bases. Trimming removed 5 bases from V and 2 bases from J, with 12 bases in between. This CDR3 region has 14 residues. Germline lookup yields CDR1 SGHDN and CDR2 FVKESK. This CDR3 reads CASSDSGTQETQYF. CDR3 sequence (DNA): TGTGCCAGCAGCGACAGTGGGACTCAAGAGACCCAGTACTTC. The full variable domain, its missing parts supplied by reference TRBV14 and TRBJ2-5, is EAGVTQFPSHSVIEKGQTVTLRCDPISGHDNLYWYRRVMGKEIKFLLHFVKESKQDESGMPNNRFLAERTGGTYSTLKVQPAELEDSGVYFCASSDSGTQETQYFGPGTRLLVL.

The chain uses TRBV5-1 and TRBJ1-5; possibly TRBD1 for D (6 bases). Germline V CDR1 and CDR2: SGHRS, YFSETQ. The CDR3 sequence is 15 residues long. V lost 0 bases and J 2 bases, leaving 9 bases between the germline ends. CDR3 region: CASSLGGPGNQPQHF. The CDR3 DNA follows: TGCGCCAGCAGCTTGGGGGGGCCGGGCAATCAGCCCCAGCATTTT.

The gene calls are TRBV7-2 and TRBJ1-2, with 11 bases fitting TRBD1. The V segment lost 5 bases and the J segment 7 bases; nucleotides outside the gene matches: 12. The CDR3 covers 16 residues. Per the germline V gene, CDR1 is SGHTA and CDR2 is FQGNSA. The DNA for the CDR3 is TGTGCCAGCAGCCCCGGACAGGGGGCACGGTTTCCTGGCTACACCTTC. This translates into CASSPGQGARFPGYTF.

The table lists this clone with a few counts. The chain carries TRBV6-1 and TRBJ2-3; 11 nucleotides line up with TRBD2. Unmatched junction bases numbered 3, after V lost 7 bases and J lost 0 bases. The germline CDR1 and CDR2 sequences are MNHNS and SASEGT. This CDR3 region has 15 residues. The CDR3 bases are TGTGCCAGCAATGGACTAGCGGGTAGCACAGATACGCAGTATTTT. Translated, it gives CASNGLAGSTDTQYF.

This chain connects TRBV5-1 to TRBJ1-3, with D perhaps matching TRBD1 (6 bases). CDR3 length equals 16 residues. The ends were cut back, 4 bases at V and 0 bases at J, with 14 bases in the middle. The germline CDR1 and CDR2 sequences are SGHRS and YFSETQ. The CDR3 region is CASSPEGDASGNTIYF. CDR3 DNA sequence: TGCGCCAGCAGCCCCGAGGGGGATGCCTCTGGAAACACCATATATTTT. Complete variable domain (other parts from reference TRBV5-1 and TRBJ1-3): KAGVTQTPRYLIKTRGQQVTLSCSPISGHRSVSWYQQTPGQGLQFLFEYFSETQRNKGNFPGRFSGRQFSNSRSEMNVSTLELGDSALYLCASSPEGDASGNTIYFGEGSWLTVV.

This sequence joins TRBV18 and TRBJ1-1; a weak D match, TRBD1 (5 bases). The V end was cut by 5 bases, the J end by 7 bases, with 14 bases between. This CDR3 contains 13 residues. Germline CDR1 is KGHSH and CDR2 is LQKENI. For the CDR3, the DNA is TGTGCCAGCTCATCTGACAGAAAGAGTGAAGCTTTCTTT. Its protein product is CASSSDRKSEAFF.

The chain joins TRBV29-1 to TRBJ2-7; D gene unclear. V gave up 4 bases and J gave up 3 bases, with 10 bases separating them. The CDR3 extends over 12 amino acids. CDR1 and CDR2 from the germline V gene are SQVTM and ANQGSEA. The CDR3 region has the DNA TGCAGCGTTGTGGCACCTCACTACGAGCAGTACTTC. This translates into CSVVAPHYEQYF.

The genes are TRBV2 and TRBJ1-1; D perhaps matches TRBD1 (5 bases). Germline CDR1 and CDR2: SNHLY and FYNNEI. V lost 7 bases to trimming and J lost 5 bases, with 11 bases between them. This CDR3 has 12 residues. This chain's CDR3 is CASKPGRTEAFF. Here the CDR3 DNA reads TGTGCCAGCAAACCAGGGCGGACTGAAGCTTTCTTT.

This clone was recorded a few times. The chain links TRBV4-1 to TRBJ1-2; maybe TRBD1 (5 bases). The CDR3 totals 15 residues. Trimming took off 4 bases at V and 5 bases at J, with 17 bases between the two ends. Germline V gene sequence: CDR1 MGHRA, CDR2 YSYEKL. CDR3 nucleotide sequence: TGCGCCAGCAGCCCGCAGGGTTTAGGTGGATATGGCTACACCTTC. As protein: CASSPQGLGGYGYTF.

As to this clone: At one of its ends the junction is not consistent with the germline gene, which may arise from a read error. The chain uses TRBV5-1 and TRBJ2-7; perhaps TRBD2 as D (6 bases). Germline V CDR1 and CDR2: SGHRS, YFSETQ. CDR3 length equals 11 residues. The CDR3 spells CATPPPGAGWF. Written as DNA, the CDR3 is TGCGCCACTCCCCCCCCCGGGGCGGGATGGTTC.

The chain recombines TRBV9 with TRBJ2-5; TRBD1 agrees at 10 bases. V was pared by 4 bases and J by 0 bases, with 9 bases of the junction left unmatched. The CDR3 covers 17 residues. Germline V gene sequence: CDR1 SGDLS, CDR2 YYNGEE. CDR3 in amino acids: CASSSNPGQGYQETQYF. CDR3 bases: TGTGCCAGCAGCTCCAACCCGGGACAGGGGTACCAAGAGACCCAGTACTTC.

The CDR3, as DNA: TGTGCCAGCAGTTTAGTAGTCGGGAACGGCTACACCTTC. It yields the protein CASSLVVGNGYTF. The chain couples TRBV27 to TRBJ1-2; the D is unclear. The germline V and J ends were trimmed by 2 bases and 8 bases, with 12 bases remaining between them. This CDR3 has 13 residues. The germline gives CDR1 MNHEY, CDR2 SMNVEV (reference sequence).

V is TRBV29-1 and J is TRBJ2-1, with 9 bases that match TRBD2. V trimming: 0 bases; J trimming: 5 bases; junction bases outside the gene matches: 14. CDR1 is SQVTM and CDR2 is ANQGSEA in the germline V gene. This CDR3 is built from 18 residues. CDR3 in amino acids: CSVEDFGRVIAGDNEQFF. The CDR3 coding sequence is TGCAGCGTTGAAGATTTTGGTCGGGTAATAGCGGGAGACAATGAGCAGTTCTTC.

The chain combines TRBV15 with TRBJ1-2; no clear D gene. Germline CDR1 reads LNHNV; CDR2 reads YYDKDF (reference sequence). The length of the CDR3 is 14 residues. Trimming left V 0 bases short and J 6 bases short, with 11 bases between. This chain's CDR3 is CATSRDSPRDGYTF. The CDR3 DNA sequence: TGTGCCACCAGCAGAGATTCACCGAGGGATGGCTACACCTTC.

The chain combines TRBV9 with TRBJ2-2, with 7 bases matching TRBD2. V lost 4 bases, J lost 0 bases, and 6 bases stayed unmatched. The germline V gene has CDR1 SGDLS and CDR2 YYNGEE. The length of the CDR3 is 16 residues. CDR3 in amino acids: CASSPLAEPNTGELFF. The CDR3 DNA sequence: TGTGCCAGCAGCCCTCTAGCGGAGCCGAACACCGGGGAGCTGTTTTTT.